A single sample is the source of the 29 T cell receptor beta chains below, sequenced in a study of blood T cell repertoires in COVID-19. Assay: immunoSEQ multiplex PCR; the TCRdb copy retains only in-frame clones and omits some. The sample includes more than 250,000 clones, about 86% of them seen just once. Sequencing input: peripheral blood. The source of these receptors is a woman between 45 and 65 years old with acute or convalescent COVID-19.

The rearrangement joins TRBV10-3 to TRBJ1-2; TRBD1 is a possible D gene (5 bases). V was trimmed by 3 bases and J by 7 bases, leaving 9 bases between them. The CDR3 contains 12 residues. Germline CDR1 is ENHRY and CDR2 is SYGVKD. As DNA, the CDR3 is TGTGCCATCAGTGATATAGGGGCTGGCTACACCTTC. It translates to CAISDIGAGYTF.

The chain combines TRBV7-9 with TRBJ2-5, with D maybe TRBD1 (6 bases). CDR1 is SEHNR, CDR2 FQNEAQ, per germline (reference sequence). The CDR3 length is 16 residues. The ends were cut back, 2 bases at V and 3 bases at J, with 16 bases in the middle. In nucleotides, the CDR3 is TGTGCCAGCAGCTTATGGCCGGGACAACCCGAAGAGACCCAGTACTTC. Translation gives CASSLWPGQPEETQYF.

This clone was recorded once. This chain uses TRBV6-5 with TRBJ1-5; tentative D call: TRBD1 (5 bases). This CDR3 spans 15 amino acids. Between the trimmed V and J ends, which lost 7 bases and 5 bases, there was a span of 18 bases. CDR1 and CDR2 from the germline V gene are MNHEY and SVGAGI. CDR3 coding DNA: TGTGCCAGCAACAGTGGCCCTGGGGCGGATCAGCCCCAGCATTTT. Protein: CASNSGPGADQPQHF.

J is TRBJ2-2 and V is TRBV7-6; the match to TRBD2 covers 11 bases. The CDR3 contains 14 residues. J gave up 6 bases and V 6 bases, and 3 bases lay outside the gene matches. Per the germline V gene, CDR1 is SGHVS and CDR2 is FNYEAQ. The CDR3 here is CASSLLAGAGELFF. The CDR3 DNA follows: TGTGCCAGCAGTTTACTAGCGGGAGCCGGGGAGCTGTTTTTT.

V and J are TRBV5-1 and TRBJ1-6; 10 nucleotides agree with TRBD1. The CDR3 is made up of 15 amino acids. The germline CDR1 and CDR2 sequences are SGHRS and YFSETQ. The trim removed 4 bases at V and 6 bases at J, leaving 4 bases unmatched. CDR3 residues: CASSPDRGTNSPLHF. In nucleotides, the CDR3 is TGCGCCAGCAGCCCGGACAGGGGGACTAATTCACCCCTCCACTTT.

This clone turned up a few times. This chain connects TRBV18 to TRBJ2-1, with 7 bases aligning to TRBD1. The CDR3 sequence is 14 residues long. With V trimmed by 2 bases and J by 6 bases, 4 bases remained unmatched. CDR1 and CDR2 (germline): KGHSH, LQKENI. CDR3 bases: TGTGCCAGCTCACCAGGGACAGCAGGCAATGAGCAGTTCTTC. The encoded protein is CASSPGTAGNEQFF.

This chain connects TRBV23-1 to TRBJ2-3, with no clear D. TRBV23-1 is assigned to the ORF class and has an uncertain function. V lost 2 bases, J lost 5 bases, and 14 bases lay in between. This CDR3 comprises 15 residues. The CDR3 nucleotides are TGCGCCAGCAGTCAAAAAGGAGAGGAACTAGATACGCAGTATTTT. Amino acids: CASSQKGEELDTQYF.

The chain has TRBV5-1 and TRBJ1-2, with D unclear. V was pared by 1 base and J by 2 bases, with 12 bases between. Germline CDR1 SGHRS, CDR2 YFSETQ. This CDR3 spans 15 amino acids. The CDR3 nucleotides read TGCGCCAGCAGCTTGCCCACCGCGGTAAACTATGGCTACACCTTC. Its translation is CASSLPTAVNYGYTF.

The J gene is TRBJ2-4, the V gene TRBV28, with 7 bases aligning to TRBD2. CDR3 size: 13 residues. The junction had 3 bases not matched to a gene; V was cut back by 4 bases and J by 6 bases. The germline V gene has CDR1 MDHEN and CDR2 SYDVKM. The CDR3 loop reads CASSSQRGNIQYF. DNA of the CDR3: TGTGCCAGCAGTTCTCAGCGGGGAAACATTCAGTACTTC.

Only a few counts were recorded for this clone. The rearrangement joins TRBV16 to TRBJ2-3; D unclear. The CDR3 is made up of 12 amino acids. Per germline, CDR1 KGHSY and CDR2 FQNENV. V lost 4 bases and J lost 6, with 8 bases in between. The CDR3 DNA is TGTGCCAGCAGCCCAACGGTCGATACGCAGTATTTT. Translation: CASSPTVDTQYF.

The chain joins TRBV20-1 to TRBJ2-5; 10 nucleotides match TRBD2. Per germline, CDR1 DFQATT and CDR2 SNEGSKA (reference sequence). Trimming cost V 3 bases and J 5 bases; bases outside gene matches: 3. There are 13 residues in the CDR3. The CDR3 sequence: CSASPSGSETQYF. CDR3 DNA sequence: TGCAGTGCTAGTCCTAGCGGGAGTGAGACCCAGTACTTC.

V gene TRBV27 combines with J gene TRBJ2-2; 8 bases align to TRBD2. CDR1 and CDR2 (germline): MNHEY, SMNVEV (reference sequence). The V and J ends lost 10 bases and 5 bases, in that order; junction bases with no gene match: 9. The CDR3 loop spans 14 amino acids. CDR3 DNA: TGTGCCACCATGAGCGGGGGTTATACCGGGGAGCTGTTTTTT. It is translated as CATMSGGYTGELFF.

The chain combines TRBV4-1 with TRBJ2-5; maybe TRBD2 (6 bases). V shed 2 bases and J shed 4 bases, with 11 bases lying between them. Germline CDR1 MGHRA, CDR2 YSYEKL. The CDR3 runs 14 residues. Here the CDR3 reads CASSQWRGRETQYF. CDR3 nucleotides: TGCGCCAGCAGCCAATGGAGGGGACGAGAGACCCAGTACTTC.

This rearrangement joins TRBV30 to TRBJ1-1; 7 bases match TRBD1. The CDR3 consists of 14 residues. The V gene's germline CDR1 is GTSNPN and CDR2 SVGIG (reference sequence). J lost 5 bases, V lost 5 bases, and 11 bases had no gene match. The CDR3 sequence: CAWHRIIRGTEAFF. The CDR3 nucleotides are TGTGCCTGGCACCGTATCATCAGGGGGACTGAAGCTTTCTTT.

This clone was observed a handful of times. The rearrangement joins TRBV6-2 or TRBV6-3 to TRBJ1-2; perhaps TRBD1 as D (5 bases). CDR1 and CDR2 (germline): MNHEY, SVGEGT. The V and J ends lost 6 bases and 6 bases respectively, with 14 bases between them. The CDR3 extends over 13 amino acids. Here the CDR3 reads CASSQGGEDGYTF. The CDR3 DNA follows: TGTGCCAGCAGCCAGGGAGGTGAGGATGGCTACACCTTC.

This clone has only a few counts. The V and J genes are TRBV7-2 and TRBJ2-2; the match to TRBD2 covers 7 bases. The CDR3 totals 15 residues. Losses at the gene ends were 4 bases for V and 2 bases for J; bases not matched to a gene: 4. The germline gives CDR1 SGHTA, CDR2 FQGNSA. The CDR3 coding sequence is TGTGCCAGCAGCTCCGGGGGGTATAACACCGGGGAGCTGTTTTTT. The encoded protein is CASSSGGYNTGELFF.

The chain carries TRBV18 and TRBJ1-1; no firm D call. Per germline, CDR1 KGHSH and CDR2 LQKENI. The V end lost 4 bases, the J end lost 9 bases, and 21 bases lay between the germline ends. The CDR3 contains 15 residues. CDR3 sequence: CASSQGFGSAGKAFF. The CDR3 coding sequence is TGTGCCAGCTCACAAGGGTTTGGTTCGGCGGGGAAAGCTTTCTTT.

This chain links TRBV30 with TRBJ2-1; 11 bases align to TRBD2. Germline loops: CDR1 GTSNPN, CDR2 SVGIG (reference sequence). This CDR3 spans 14 amino acids. V trimming: 5 bases; J trimming: 5 bases; junction bases outside the gene matches: 5. The CDR3 coding sequence is TGTGCCTGGGGGACTAGCGGCTACAACAATGAGCAGTTCTTC. Translated: CAWGTSGYNNEQFF.

The rearrangement joins TRBV11-2 to TRBJ2-1, with a possible D match to TRBD2 (6 bases). CDR3 length: 16 residues. Germline loops: CDR1 SGHAT, CDR2 FQNNGV. The V end was cut by 5 bases, the J end by 4 bases, with 18 bases between. The CDR3 is CASSQGVGTQYNEQFF. As DNA, the CDR3 is TGTGCCAGCAGCCAAGGGGTGGGGACTCAGTACAATGAGCAGTTCTTC. The whole variable domain, filled in from reference TRBV11-2 and TRBJ2-1, reads EAGVAQSPRYKIIEKRQSVAFWCNPISGHATLYWYQQILGQGPKLLIQFQNNGVVDDSQLPKDRFSAERLKGVDSTLKIQPAKLEDSAVYLCASSQGVGTQYNEQFFGPGTRLTVL.

The chain links TRBV5-5 to TRBJ1-3; 7 bases map to TRBD1. The CDR3 is made up of 14 amino acids. The V and J ends lost 4 bases and 4 bases, in that order; junction bases with no gene match: 5. CDR1 SGHKS and CDR2 YYEKEE come from the germline V gene (reference sequence). CDR3 amino acids: CASSGGTVGNTIYF. In DNA form, the CDR3 reads TGTGCCAGCAGCGGGGGGACAGTCGGAAACACCATATATTTT.

Points on this clone: Different DNA sequences within this sample yield the same CDR3. The V gene is TRBV10-3, the J gene TRBJ1-3; possibly TRBD1 for D (6 bases). This CDR3 is 15 amino acids long. Germline CDR1 ENHRY, CDR2 SYGVKD. V was cut by 4 bases and J by 0 bases, with 10 bases left in between. CDR3 in amino acids: CAISAAGDSGNTIYF. The DNA of the CDR3 is TGTGCCATCAGTGCGGCAGGGGACTCTGGAAACACCATATATTTT.

This chain connects TRBV10-2 to TRBJ1-1, with TRBD1 as a possible D gene (5 bases). Trimming removed 9 bases at V and 0 bases at J, with 17 bases between. There are 15 residues in the CDR3. Germline V gene lookup returns CDR1 WSHSY and CDR2 SAAADI. The CDR3 region is CASLNRGGVNTEAFF. CDR3 nucleotides: TGCGCCAGTCTGAACCGAGGAGGGGTGAACACTGAAGCTTTCTTT.

This clone was seen more than once but under ten times. The chain carries TRBV2 and TRBJ2-7; possible D gene TRBD2, 5 bases. The CDR3 sequence is 14 residues long. Germline V gene data show CDR1 as SNHLY and CDR2 as FYNNEI. Trimming removed 8 bases from V and 3 bases from J, with 17 bases in between. DNA for the CDR3: TGTGCCAGCGGTTCAGAGCGGCCGTACTACGAGCAGTACTTC. Its protein product is CASGSERPYYEQYF.

This clone appeared a few times. This chain uses TRBV11-3 with TRBJ2-3, with a tentative D call TRBD2 (6 bases). Germline V gene lookup returns CDR1 SGHNT and CDR2 YENEEA. The CDR3 spans 14 residues. V lost 5 bases, J lost 6 bases, and 15 bases lay in between. The CDR3 reads CASSPSGVPDTQYF. The CDR3 bases are TGTGCCAGCAGCCCCTCGGGAGTCCCCGATACGCAGTATTTT. Together with reference TRBV11-3 and TRBJ2-3, the CDR3 gives the full variable domain: EAGVVQSPRYKIIEKKQPVAFWCNPISGHNTLYWYLQNLGQGPELLIRYENEEAVDDSQLPKDRFSAERLKGVDSTLKIQPAELGDSAVYLCASSPSGVPDTQYFGPGTRLTVL.

The chain has TRBV5-4 and TRBJ2-7, with D possibly being TRBD1 (5 bases). CDR1 is SGHNT and CDR2 is YYREEE in the germline V gene (reference sequence). V lost 4 bases, J lost 3 bases, and 14 bases lay in between. The CDR3 loop spans 14 amino acids. CDR3 sequence: CASSGPTAFYEQYF. As DNA, the CDR3 is TGTGCCAGCAGCGGACCGACAGCTTTCTACGAGCAGTACTTC.

This chain uses TRBV19 with TRBJ1-1; no definite D call. The CDR3 length is 15 residues. Trimming removed 3 bases at V and 4 bases at J, with 15 bases between. Germline assignment: CDR1 LNHDA and CDR2 SQIVND (reference sequence). The CDR3 here is CASSILAGEGTEAFF. The CDR3 nucleotides read TGTGCCAGTAGTATTCTGGCCGGGGAGGGCACTGAAGCTTTCTTT.

The rearrangement links TRBV7-9 to TRBJ2-1, with a possible D match to TRBD2 (6 bases). This CDR3 contains 18 residues. Trimming removed 0 bases from V and 6 bases from J, with 21 bases in between. The germline gives CDR1 SEHNR, CDR2 FQNEAQ (reference sequence). The DNA of the CDR3 is TGTGCCAGCAGCTTAGCGCGGGTCGGGGGACTCGACTTCAATGAGCAGTTCTTC. This sequence encodes CASSLARVGGLDFNEQFF. Full variable domain (missing parts from reference TRBV7-9 and TRBJ2-1): DTGVSQNPRHKITKRGQNVTFRCDPISEHNRLYWYRQTLGQGPEFLTYFQNEAQLEKSRLLSDRFSAERPKGSFSTLEIQRTEQGDSAMYLCASSLARVGGLDFNEQFFGPGTRLTVL.

V usage is TRBV7-6 and J usage is TRBJ2-5; TRBD2 might be the D (5 bases). CDR3 length: 16 residues. CDR1 is SGHVS, CDR2 FNYEAQ, per germline. V was clipped by 5 bases and J by 7 bases, with 23 bases between them. CDR3 loop: CASSLQGGGDRGTQYF. The CDR3, as DNA: TGTGCCAGCAGCCTACAAGGTGGAGGTGATCGTGGGACCCAGTACTTC.

This clone has only one observation. This chain links TRBV6-5 with TRBJ1-2, with D possibly matching TRBD1 (6 bases). Trimming stripped 6 bases from V and 8 bases from J, with 22 bases between. Germline V CDR1 and CDR2: MNHEY, SVGAGI. The CDR3 is made up of 15 amino acids. This CDR3 is CASSAAFTGRGGYTF. The CDR3 DNA reads as TGTGCCAGCAGCGCGGCTTTCACAGGGAGGGGGGGCTACACCTTC.